The 30 T cell receptor beta chains below all came from one sample that was sequenced in a study of post-analysis software for immune sequencing data. Findings of the study overall: Patients showed TRBV5-6, TRBV5-1 and TRBV20-1 among four to six TRBV segments more frequent than in controls.

The antigens these receptors bind are not known. Unique molecular identifiers were carried by the TCR beta cDNA libraries. TCRdb called the PCR reads again in MiXCR, with one record for every CDR3 protein. The sample shows 350,000 to 450,000 distinct CDR3 sequences, 30% to 45% of them seen only once. Sequenced: blood. These receptors originate from a girl between 2 and 10 years old with multiple sclerosis.

As regards this clonotype: A read error may account for a junction end that differs from germline. The chain is built from TRBV28 and TRBJ2-3; either TRBD1 or TRBD2 may supply D (7 bases each). The CDR3 covers 15 residues. CDR1 and CDR2 (germline): MDHEN, SYDVKM. CDR3 protein: CASSLGGGGKDTQYF. The CDR3 DNA sequence: TGTGCCAGTAGTTTAGGGGGCGGGGGTAAGGATACGCAGTATTTT.

A word on this clonotype: An end of the junction does not agree with germline; a read error may underlie this. CDR3 in DNA: TGTACCAGCAGCGTAGTAGCGGGAGAGAGAGATACGCAGTATTTT. This gives the protein CTSSVVAGERDTQYF. This rearrangement joins TRBV9 to TRBJ2-3; 9 bases are shared with TRBD2. Germline V CDR1 and CDR2: SGDLS, YYNGEE. The CDR3 consists of 15 residues. Drawing the rest from reference TRBV9 and TRBJ2-3, the complete variable domain is DSGVTQTPKHLITATGQRVTLRCSPRSGDLSVYWYQQSLDQGLQFLIQYYNGEERAKGNILERFSAQQFPDLHSELNLSSLELGDSALYFCTSSVVAGERDTQYFGPGTRLTVL.

The chain joins TRBV6-5 to TRBJ1-2, with 8 nucleotides matching TRBD1. The V gene's germline CDR1 is MNHEY and CDR2 SVGAGI. The J segment lost 8 bases and the V segment lost 0 bases, leaving 14 bases of the junction unmatched. The CDR3 has 17 residues. In nucleotides, the CDR3 is TGTGCCAGCAGTTACTCGATCACCAGGGACAGGACCGGCGGCTACACCTTC. This gives the protein CASSYSITRDRTGGYTF.

This clonotype has only one observation. The V and J genes are TRBV7-9 and TRBJ1-2; 7 nucleotides line up with TRBD1. The CDR3 is 15 amino acids. Looked up from germline, CDR1 is SEHNR and CDR2 is FQNEAQ (reference sequence). V dropped 5 bases and J dropped 4; count of bases not matched to a gene: 10. CDR3 loop: CASSLRQGDSYGYTF. CDR3 DNA sequence: TGTGCCAGCAGCCTGAGACAGGGAGATAGCTATGGCTACACCTTC.

In this sample, this clonotype turned up a few times. J is TRBJ2-7 and V is TRBV20-1; D may be TRBD2 (5 bases). CDR1 is DFQATT, CDR2 SNEGSKA, per germline (reference sequence). The length of the CDR3 is 14 residues. Trimming left V 6 bases short and J 1 base short, with 16 bases between. CDR3 bases: TGCAGTGCCCAGAACCGGGAAACGTCCTACGAGCAGTACTTC. Encoded protein: CSAQNRETSYEQYF.

The gene calls are TRBV20-1 and TRBJ2-5, with 11 positions matching TRBD1. The trim removed 0 bases at V and 0 bases at J, leaving 15 bases unmatched. There are 20 residues in the CDR3. Germline CDR1 DFQATT, CDR2 SNEGSKA (reference sequence). The CDR3 DNA follows: TGCAGTGCTAGAGATGTCGAGGGACAGGGGGTTCGGGTGCACCAAGAGACCCAGTACTTC. This sequence encodes CSARDVEGQGVRVHQETQYF.

This chain links TRBV28 with TRBJ2-7; D is undetermined. V was shortened by 6 bases and J by 3 bases, with 15 bases between the two germline ends. The CDR3 spans 14 residues. Per germline, CDR1 MDHEN and CDR2 SYDVKM. In DNA, the CDR3 is TGTGCCAGCAGAAAGACAAGTAATTACTACGAGCAGTACTTC. The encoded protein is CASRKTSNYYEQYF.

This clonotype turned up a few times. The rearrangement links TRBV10-3 to TRBJ1-2; a possible D gene is TRBD1 (6 bases). Germline-derived CDR1 and CDR2 are ENHRY and SYGVKD. The CDR3 extends over 14 amino acids. The ends were cut back, 7 bases at V and 8 bases at J, with 20 bases in the middle. CDR3 residues: CAINKRDTRRGYTF. CDR3 bases: TGTGCCATCAACAAAAGGGACACCCGGCGGGGCTACACCTTC.

This rearrangement joins TRBV2 to TRBJ1-1; 7 nucleotides agree with TRBD1. The CDR3 is 12 residues long. The germline CDR1 and CDR2 sequences are SNHLY and FYNNEI. The V and J ends lost 11 bases and 0 bases, in that order; junction bases with no gene match: 3. CDR3 residues: CAPRGLNTEAFF. The CDR3 bases are TGTGCCCCAAGGGGGCTGAACACTGAAGCTTTCTTT.

The chain couples TRBV7-9 to TRBJ2-5, with 10 positions matching TRBD1. The J call may be incorrect, as the DNA end agrees better with TRBJ2-7. Germline CDR1 reads SEHNR; CDR2 reads FQNEAQ (reference sequence). The CDR3 is 16 residues long. Here the CDR3 reads CASSLALGQGYHEQYF. The CDR3 DNA reads as TGTGCCAGCAGCTTAGCGCTGGGACAGGGGTACCACGAGCAGTACTTC.

DNA of the CDR3: TGCGCCAGCAGCCAACAGGACAGAACTAATGAAAAACTGTTTTTT. Amino acid sequence: CASSQQDRTNEKLFF. The V call is TRBV4-3, the J call TRBJ1-4, with a weak D call TRBD1 (6 bases). This CDR3 comprises 15 residues. V shed 2 bases and J shed 1 base, with 8 bases lying between them. Germline V gene data show CDR1 as LGHNA and CDR2 as YSLEER.

As DNA, the CDR3 is TGCGCCAGCAGCTGGGCCTCTACTAACTATGGCTACACCTTC. Translation gives CASSWASTNYGYTF. The chain recombines TRBV5-1 with TRBJ1-2; D ambiguous. Trimming pared 3 bases from V and 0 bases from J, leaving 9 bases between. Germline V gene data show CDR1 as SGHRS and CDR2 as YFSETQ. CDR3 size: 14 residues.

The chain joins TRBV9 to TRBJ1-2; D unclear. Looked up from germline, CDR1 is SGDLS and CDR2 is YYNGEE. V shed 0 bases and J shed 0 bases, with 3 bases lying between them. CDR3 length equals 13 residues. CDR3 nucleotides: TGTGCCAGCAGCGTAGAGGCTAACTATGGCTACACCTTC. Protein sequence: CASSVEANYGYTF.

The table lists this clonotype with a few counts. The chain employs TRBV29-1 and TRBJ1-4, with D perhaps TRBD1 (6 bases). The germline gives CDR1 SQVTM, CDR2 ANQGSEA. There are 14 residues in the CDR3. V dropped 6 bases and J dropped 8 bases, with 19 bases sitting between them. CDR3 residues: CSVGKTGRGEKLFF. The CDR3 bases are TGCAGCGTGGGGAAGACAGGAAGGGGGGAAAAACTGTTTTTT.

This clonotype was observed a handful of times. The gene calls are TRBV12-3 or TRBV12-4 and TRBJ1-6, with 7 bases that match TRBD1. The V and J ends lost 1 base and 5 bases, in that order; junction bases with no gene match: 2. CDR3 length equals 15 residues. The chain's CDR3 is CASSLGTGNNSPLHF. CDR3 DNA sequence: TGTGCCAGCAGTTTAGGGACAGGCAATAATTCACCCCTCCACTTT.

In the case of this clonotype: At one boundary the junction diverges from the germline segment, which might be a read error. CDR3 DNA sequence: TGTGCCAGCAGCCCTCCCAGGGCAGGAGCAGATGCGCAGTATTTT. It codes for CASSPPRAGADAQYF. The J gene is TRBJ2-3, the V gene TRBV12-3 or TRBV12-4, with D perhaps matching TRBD1 (5 bases). CDR3 length equals 15 residues.

This clonotype was seen a few times. This rearrangement joins TRBV7-8 to TRBJ2-4; D is perhaps TRBD2 (6 bases). Germline lookup yields CDR1 SGHVS and CDR2 FQNEAQ. This CDR3 has 15 amino acids. Between the trimmed V and J ends, which lost 5 bases and 13 bases, there was a span of 24 bases. The CDR3 region is CASSPHRTGGGEQYF. The CDR3 nucleotides are TGTGCCAGCAGCCCCCATCGTACAGGCGGAGGGGAGCAGTACTTC.

V and J are TRBV6-2 or TRBV6-3 and TRBJ2-1; D remains ambiguous. This CDR3 is 12 amino acids long. The germline V gene has CDR1 MNHEY and CDR2 SVGEGT. V was trimmed by 4 bases and J by 8 bases, leaving 9 bases between them. The CDR3 here is CASSSGNDEQFF. CDR3 nucleotide sequence: TGTGCCAGCAGTTCTGGTAACGATGAGCAGTTCTTC.

This clonotype was detected only a few times. This chain connects TRBV6-1 to TRBJ1-5; possibly TRBD1 for D (5 bases). The germline gives CDR1 MNHNS, CDR2 SASEGT. This CDR3 spans 15 amino acids. Trimming left V 3 bases short and J 3 bases short, with 12 bases between. CDR3 region: CASSDVRGDNQPQHF. CDR3 coding DNA: TGTGCCAGCAGTGATGTTCGGGGGGACAATCAGCCCCAGCATTTT.

The chain has TRBV15 and TRBJ2-1; TRBD2 matches at 14 bases. There are 17 residues in the CDR3. J was trimmed by 8 bases and V by 3 bases; bases with no gene match: 9. Germline assignment: CDR1 LNHNV and CDR2 YYDKDF (reference sequence). CDR3 nucleotide sequence: TGTGCCACCAGCAGCGCTCTTGGGACTAGCGGGAGCTATGAGCAGTTCTTC. The encoded protein is CATSSALGTSGSYEQFF. Looking up the rest from reference TRBV15 and TRBJ2-1 gives the full variable domain: DAMVIQNPRYQVTQFGKPVTLSCSQTLNHNVMYWYQQKSSQAPKLLFHYYDKDFNNEADTPDNFQSRRPNTSFCFLDIRSPGLGDTAMYLCATSSALGTSGSYEQFFGPGTRLTVL.

There are many counts of this clonotype. Here the CDR3 DNA reads TGTGCCAGCAAGGACGCAGGGCTCCAAGAGACCCAGTACTTC. Its protein is CASKDAGLQETQYF. J is TRBJ2-5 and V is TRBV2, with a possible D match to TRBD1 (5 bases). CDR1 is SNHLY, CDR2 FYNNEI, per germline. Trimming cost V 7 bases and J 1 base, with 13 bases left between them. This CDR3 has 14 amino acids. The variable domain in full, with the rest retrieved from reference TRBV2 and TRBJ2-5, is EPEVTQTPSHQVTQMGQEVILRCVPISNHLYFYWYRQILGQKVEFLVSFYNNEISEKSEIFDDQFSVERPDGSNFTLKIRSTKLEDSAMYFCASKDAGLQETQYFGPGTRLLVL.

This chain uses TRBV19 with TRBJ1-2; TRBD1 might be the D (6 bases). Germline assignment: CDR1 LNHDA and CDR2 SQIVND (reference sequence). CDR3 length: 15 amino acids. V was trimmed by 5 bases and J by 4 bases, leaving 17 bases between them. The CDR3 sequence is CASSPPDRPLYGYTF. The CDR3 DNA reads as TGTGCCAGTAGTCCCCCCGACAGGCCCCTCTATGGCTACACCTTC.

With respect to this clonotype: This CDR3 fails to terminate in the conserved phenylalanine or tryptophan, so it likely reflects a read error. V gene TRBV6-5 combines with J gene TRBJ2-7, with 10 nucleotides matching TRBD2. The CDR3 runs 15 residues. Trimming at V came to 5 bases and at J to 3 bases, leaving 7 bases not matched to a gene. Germline V gene data show CDR1 as MNHEY and CDR2 as SVGAGI. CDR3 nucleotides: TGTGCCAGCAGTGTCCTAGCGGGGGCCTTCTACGAGCAGTACTTA. This codes for CASSVLAGAFYEQYL.

This clonotype was recorded a few times. The chain is built from TRBV28 and TRBJ2-4; no reliable D call. Per germline, CDR1 MDHEN and CDR2 SYDVKM. Trimming pared 2 bases from V and 3 bases from J, leaving 14 bases between. The CDR3 has 16 amino acids. CDR3 DNA: TGTGCCAGCAGTTTAGGGCCTGCCTGGGGCAAAAACATTCAGTACTTC. It is translated as CASSLGPAWGKNIQYF.

V is TRBV6-1 and J is TRBJ2-3; 7 nucleotides agree with TRBD2. The CDR3 covers 17 residues. From germline, CDR1 is MNHNS and CDR2 SASEGT. The J segment lost 0 bases and the V segment lost 9 bases, leaving 15 bases of the junction unmatched. CDR3 protein: CASPRGIAGVSTDTQYF. The CDR3 DNA reads TGTGCCAGTCCCCGGGGTATCGCGGGAGTTAGCACAGATACGCAGTATTTT.

The chain has TRBV6-1 and TRBJ2-7, with D hard to call. Germline CDR1 reads MNHNS; CDR2 reads SASEGT. CDR3 length: 13 amino acids. Trimming cost V 5 bases and J 2 bases, with 10 bases left between them. CDR3 loop: CASSNSAPYEQYF. The DNA of the CDR3 is TGTGCCAGCAGTAATTCGGCGCCCTACGAGCAGTACTTC.

A few counts support this clonotype. J is TRBJ2-1 and V is TRBV9; TRBD2 matches 10 bases. V lost 0 bases and J lost 6; bases outside the gene matches: 6. This CDR3 region has 16 residues. Germline V lookup: CDR1 SGDLS, CDR2 YYNGEE. The CDR3 sequence: CASSVEPAGGRNEQFF. The DNA of the CDR3 is TGTGCCAGCAGCGTAGAGCCAGCGGGGGGGCGCAATGAGCAGTTCTTC.

The DNA for the CDR3 is TGTGCCAGCAGTTTAGGCCCGTTCGCCAAAAACATTCAGTACTTC. It encodes CASSLGPFAKNIQYF. The chain carries TRBV12-3 or TRBV12-4 and TRBJ2-4; D unclear. The ends were cut back, 1 base at V and 1 base at J, with 8 bases in the middle. The CDR3 has 15 residues.

V gene TRBV7-2 combines with J gene TRBJ2-3, with 11 bases fitting TRBD2. V lost 5 bases and J lost 5; bases outside the gene matches: 12. This CDR3 contains 17 residues. CDR1 is SGHTA and CDR2 is FQGNSA in the germline V gene. The CDR3 loop is CASSRELAGVEGDTQYF. The CDR3 coding sequence is TGTGCCAGCAGCCGGGAACTAGCGGGAGTAGAGGGAGATACGCAGTATTTT.

This chain links TRBV11-1 with TRBJ2-1, with 7 positions matching TRBD1. The germline CDR1 and CDR2 sequences are SGHAT and FQDESV (reference sequence). Trimming removed 5 bases from V and 5 bases from J; junction bases left unmatched: 15. The CDR3 has 17 residues. The CDR3 is CASSPGGRYTAHNEQFF. Written as DNA, the CDR3 is TGTGCCAGCAGCCCAGGGGGAAGGTATACGGCCCACAATGAGCAGTTCTTC.